This passage covers 12 T cell receptor beta chains from one sample sequenced in a study of control samples from healthy donors and cancer patients. Method: immunoSEQ multiplex PCR; TCRdb's copy keeps in-frame clones and lacks some. The data hold around 100,000 clones, with about 88% observed a single time. The sequenced sample consisted of blood. These receptor sequences come from a woman between 50 and 59 years old in good health.

This chain uses TRBV5-8 with TRBJ2-7; 9 bases are a match to TRBD2. This CDR3 region has 17 residues. The germline V gene has CDR1 SGHTS and CDR2 YDEGEE. Trimming removed 3 bases from V and 2 bases from J; junction bases left unmatched: 12. CDR3 nucleotides: TGTGCCAGCAGCTCGTTCCAGGCTAGCGGGAAGACCTACGAGCAGTACTTC. This gives the protein CASSSFQASGKTYEQYF.

The chain carries TRBV11-1 and TRBJ2-7, with TRBD1 matching over 7 bases. CDR1 SGHAT and CDR2 FQDESV come from the germline V gene (reference sequence). The CDR3 consists of 15 residues. Germline trimming cut 5 bases from V and 0 bases from J; bases unmatched to any gene: 7. CDR3 sequence: CASSLTTGSSYEQYF. CDR3 nucleotide sequence: TGTGCCAGCAGCCTGACGACAGGGAGCTCCTACGAGCAGTACTTC.

Here the CDR3 DNA reads TGTGCCAGCAGCTTAGAAGCCAGAGTTACGAGCAATCAGCCCCAGCATTTT. This translates into CASSLEARVTSNQPQHF. V usage is TRBV7-6 and J usage is TRBJ1-5; no clear D gene. The CDR3 is 17 residues long. Germline V lookup: CDR1 SGHVS, CDR2 FNYEAQ. Between the trimmed V and J ends, which lost 1 base and 1 base, there was a span of 14 bases.

V and J are TRBV9 and TRBJ1-6; 8 bases line up with TRBD1. The germline V gene has CDR1 SGDLS and CDR2 YYNGEE. CDR3 length equals 14 residues. J gave up 7 bases and V 6 bases, and 6 bases lay outside the gene matches. CDR3 nucleotide sequence: TGTGCCAGCAACCAACAGGGGGGGAATTCACCCCTCCACTTT. Translated, it gives CASNQQGGNSPLHF. Filled out from reference TRBV9 and TRBJ1-6, the complete variable domain reads DSGVTQTPKHLITATGQRVTLRCSPRSGDLSVYWYQQSLDQGLQFLIQYYNGEERAKGNILERFSAQQFPDLHSELNLSSLELGDSALYFCASNQQGGNSPLHFGNGTRLTVT.

This chain links TRBV19 with TRBJ2-2; 15 nucleotides align to TRBD2. The trim removed 6 bases at V and 7 bases at J, leaving 12 bases unmatched. The length of the CDR3 is 18 residues. Germline V CDR1 and CDR2: LNHDA, SQIVND (reference sequence). The CDR3 protein is CASRLRTSGGAWSGELFF. For the CDR3, the DNA is TGTGCCAGTAGGCTTCGGACTAGCGGGGGGGCTTGGAGCGGGGAGCTGTTTTTT. The whole variable domain, filled in from reference TRBV19 and TRBJ2-2, reads DGGITQSPKYLFRKEGQNVTLSCEQNLNHDAMYWYRQDPGQGLRLIYYSQIVNDFQKGDIAEGYSVSREKKESFPLTVTSAQKNPTAFYLCASRLRTSGGAWSGELFFGEGSRLTVL.

The chain employs TRBV7-3 and TRBJ1-1, with TRBD1 identical over 9 bases. CDR3 size: 16 residues. Germline loops: CDR1 SGHTA, CDR2 FQGTGA. With 5 bases clipped from V and 4 bases from J, the junction kept 11 bases outside the gene matches. Written as DNA, the CDR3 is TGTGCCAGCAGCCGTCCCGGGACAGGGATGGGCACTGAAGCTTTCTTT. Amino acids: CASSRPGTGMGTEAFF.

The chain carries TRBV7-3 and TRBJ2-4; either TRBD1 or TRBD2 may supply D (5 bases each). V lost 3 bases, J lost 7 bases, and 10 bases lay in between. Per germline, CDR1 SGHTA and CDR2 FQGTGA. CDR3 length: 13 amino acids. CDR3: CASSLGVGNIQYF. Written as DNA, the CDR3 is TGTGCCAGCAGCTTGGGGGTAGGGAACATTCAGTACTTC.

This clone appeared a single time. The chain employs TRBV30 and TRBJ1-5; D might be TRBD1 (5 bases). This CDR3 has 14 residues. CDR1 and CDR2 (germline): GTSNPN, SVGIG (reference sequence). Trimming took 1 base from V and 3 from J, leaving 10 bases between them. CDR3 bases: TGTGCCTGGAGTGATAGACAGAACAATCAGCCCCAGCATTTT. This gives the protein CAWSDRQNNQPQHF. Supplemented by reference TRBV30 and TRBJ1-5, the full variable domain reads SQTIHQWPATLVQPVGSPLSLECTVEGTSNPNLYWYRQAAGRGLQLLFYSVGIGQISSEVPQNLSASRPQDRQFILSSKKLLLSDSGFYLCAWSDRQNNQPQHFGDGTRLSIL.

The chain has TRBV4-3 and TRBJ2-5; D might be TRBD1 or TRBD2, each matching 5 bases. The CDR3 has 18 residues. V lost 0 bases and J 1 base, leaving 18 bases between the germline ends. From germline, CDR1 is LGHNA and CDR2 YSLEER. CDR3 nucleotide sequence: TGCGCCAGCAGCCAAGATCGGGCTCGGGGCTGGGGCCAAGAGACCCAGTACTTC. Translating gives CASSQDRARGWGQETQYF.

The CDR3 sequence is CASSVGGSMDEQYV. The DNA for the CDR3 is TGTGCCAGCAGCGTAGGCGGGTCCATGGACGAGCAGTACGTC. J is TRBJ2-7 and V is TRBV9; tentative D call: TRBD2 (5 bases). The CDR3 sequence is 14 residues long. The germline V gene encodes CDR1 SGDLS and CDR2 YYNGEE. The V end was cut by 0 bases, the J end by 5 bases, with 12 bases between.

The chain uses TRBV5-1 and TRBJ2-5; 13 positions agree with TRBD2. Germline CDR1 and CDR2: SGHRS and YFSETQ. This CDR3 is 18 amino acids long. With V trimmed by 0 bases and J by 0 bases, 5 bases remained unmatched. CDR3 nucleotides: TGCGCCAGCAGCTTGGGGCGGACTAGCGGGGGCAACCAAGAGACCCAGTACTTC. Translating gives CASSLGRTSGGNQETQYF.

This chain joins TRBV6-5 and TRBJ1-2, with 8 bases identical to TRBD1. The germline V gene encodes CDR1 MNHEY and CDR2 SVGAGI. V lost 2 bases to trimming and J lost 8 bases; unmatched junction nucleotides: 7. This CDR3 comprises 14 residues. The CDR3 is CASSYQTGAGGYTF. For the CDR3, the DNA is TGTGCCAGCAGTTACCAGACAGGGGCAGGCGGCTACACCTTC.